These 31 T cell receptor beta chains were sequenced from one sample in a study of radiation and T cells in renal cell carcinoma. The treatment here: 15 Gy SBRT to primary tumor, nephrectomy 4 weeks later. Profiling relied on immunoSEQ multiplex PCR, and the TCRdb table lists in-frame clones only, not all of them. The data contain approximately 17,000 clones, roughly 50% of them singletons. This sample comprised tumor tissue, obtained from a patient whose treatment included radiotherapy and nephrectomy. The source is an older woman with renal cell carcinoma.

CDR3 protein: CASSDGGKNTEAFF. CDR3 in DNA: TGTGCCAGCAGTGATGGCGGAAAGAACACTGAAGCTTTCTTT. This chain links TRBV6-1 with TRBJ1-1, with unresolved D. Germline assignment: CDR1 MNHNS and CDR2 SASEGT. Trimming removed 3 bases from V and 1 base from J, with 9 bases in between. The CDR3 extends over 14 amino acids.

The chain uses TRBV9 and TRBJ1-5; no firm D call. V dropped 1 base and J dropped 7 bases, with 12 bases sitting between them. The CDR3 runs 14 residues. The germline gives CDR1 SGDLS, CDR2 YYNGEE. The CDR3, as DNA: TGTGCCAGCAGCGTAAGGCCAGCAAGCCAGCCCCAGCATTTT. As protein: CASSVRPASQPQHF.

This clone was found a few times. This chain connects TRBV7-6 to TRBJ2-7; TRBD1 matches 10 bases. Per germline, CDR1 SGHVS and CDR2 FNYEAQ. This CDR3 has 17 amino acids. The trim removed 3 bases at V and 1 base at J, leaving 9 bases unmatched. The CDR3 DNA reads as TGTGCCAGCAGCTTGACAGGGGGCGCCGGGGGATCCTACGAGCAGTACTTC. It translates to CASSLTGGAGGSYEQYF.

This clone was observed a handful of times. V is TRBV15 and J is TRBJ1-5; D is possibly TRBD1 (6 bases). The CDR3 loop spans 15 amino acids. Trimming pared 0 bases from V and 7 bases from J, leaving 13 bases between. Germline CDR1 is LNHNV and CDR2 is YYDKDF (reference sequence). In nucleotides, the CDR3 is TGTGCCACCAGCAGAGAAAAGGGGGTAGGACAGCCCCAGCATTTT. It specifies CATSREKGVGQPQHF.

The chain joins TRBV5-1 to TRBJ2-1, with D tentatively TRBD1 or TRBD2 (5 bases each). The CDR3 totals 12 residues. Trimming took off 2 bases at V and 10 bases at J, with 10 bases between the two ends. Germline CDR1 is SGHRS and CDR2 is YFSETQ. CDR3 amino acids: CASSLPRDEQFF. The CDR3 nucleotides are TGCGCCAGCAGCTTACCGAGGGACGAGCAGTTCTTC. Full variable domain (outside the CDR3, taken from reference TRBV5-1 and TRBJ2-1): KAGVTQTPRYLIKTRGQQVTLSCSPISGHRSVSWYQQTPGQGLQFLFEYFSETQRNKGNFPGRFSGRQFSNSRSEMNVSTLELGDSALYLCASSLPRDEQFFGPGTRLTVL.

This clone was counted at least ten times. At the DNA level, this CDR3 is encoded by other sequences in the same sample as well. The chain has TRBV11-3 and TRBJ2-7; D may be TRBD1 (6 bases). The CDR3 has 13 amino acids. Germline V gene sequence: CDR1 SGHNT, CDR2 YENEEA. The V gene lost 1 base and the J gene lost 5 bases, with 9 bases spanning the gap. CDR3: CASSLGYRDEQYF. CDR3 DNA sequence: TGTGCCAGCAGCTTAGGTTACAGGGACGAGCAGTACTTC.

This chain uses TRBV9 with TRBJ2-3, with D unresolved. This CDR3 comprises 12 residues. Trimming pared 4 bases from V and 6 bases from J, leaving 9 bases between. The germline V gene has CDR1 SGDLS and CDR2 YYNGEE. CDR3 loop: CASSPLLDTQYF. The CDR3 coding sequence is TGTGCCAGCAGCCCTTTGCTGGATACGCAGTATTTT.

The chain carries TRBV29-1 and TRBJ2-1; tentatively, D is TRBD1 (5 bases). Germline CDR1 SQVTM, CDR2 ANQGSEA. The CDR3 extends over 12 amino acids. Trimming removed 7 bases from V and 2 bases from J, with 9 bases in between. As DNA, the CDR3 is TGCAGCGGGATCAGGGCCTACAATGAGCAGTTCTTC. Translation: CSGIRAYNEQFF.

The genes are TRBV2 and TRBJ2-5; 7 bases map to TRBD1. CDR1 and CDR2 (germline): SNHLY, FYNNEI. The CDR3 is made up of 15 amino acids. The J segment lost 4 bases and the V segment lost 8 bases, leaving 13 bases of the junction unmatched. The CDR3: CASEQLIGGRETQYF. DNA of the CDR3: TGTGCCAGCGAGCAGCTCATAGGGGGCCGAGAGACCCAGTACTTC.

The J gene is TRBJ2-3, the V gene TRBV7-9; no clear D gene. Germline CDR1 is SEHNR and CDR2 is FQNEAQ (reference sequence). The V and J ends lost 3 bases and 3 bases respectively, with 16 bases between them. The CDR3 loop spans 16 amino acids. The CDR3 loop reads CASSLGNTLLTDTQYF. The CDR3, as DNA: TGTGCCAGCAGCTTGGGCAACACCTTATTGACAGATACGCAGTATTTT. Full variable domain (remainder filled in from reference TRBV7-9 and TRBJ2-3): DTGVSQNPRHKITKRGQNVTFRCDPISEHNRLYWYRQTLGQGPEFLTYFQNEAQLEKSRLLSDRFSAERPKGSFSTLEIQRTEQGDSAMYLCASSLGNTLLTDTQYFGPGTRLTVL.

This clone was seen a few times. The chain joins TRBV9 to TRBJ1-2; D gene uncertain. Per germline, CDR1 SGDLS and CDR2 YYNGEE. The CDR3 is 16 residues long. V was shortened by 0 bases and J by 2 bases, with 14 bases between the two germline ends. CDR3 in DNA: TGTGCCAGCAGCGTAGTTCCCGGCAGAAAAAACTATGGCTACACCTTC. Its protein product is CASSVVPGRKNYGYTF.

The chain links TRBV28 to TRBJ2-5; 8 nucleotides line up with TRBD2. Germline V gives CDR1 MDHEN, CDR2 SYDVKM. This CDR3 is built from 16 residues. With 1 base clipped from V and 3 bases from J, the junction kept 7 bases outside the gene matches. CDR3: CASSLSERETEETQYF. CDR3 coding DNA: TGTGCCAGCAGTTTATCCGAGCGGGAGACGGAAGAGACCCAGTACTTC.

This rearrangement joins TRBV29-1 to TRBJ2-3, with D possibly called TRBD1 or TRBD2 (5 bases each). Germline CDR1 reads SQVTM; CDR2 reads ANQGSEA. The CDR3 totals 14 residues. The V gene lost 3 bases and the J gene lost 4 bases, with 14 bases spanning the gap. The CDR3 DNA is TGCAGCGTTGAGATCCGGGGCGAGGCAGATACGCAGTATTTT. Translating it yields CSVEIRGEADTQYF.

The chain has TRBV27 and TRBJ2-3; D may match TRBD1 or TRBD2 (5 bases each). CDR3 length equals 16 residues. The germline V gene has CDR1 MNHEY and CDR2 SMNVEV (reference sequence). V gave up 5 bases and J gave up 2 bases, with 17 bases separating them. The CDR3 DNA reads as TGTGCCAGCAGTGCCCGGGACCCTCGGGCCACAGATACGCAGTATTTT. Protein: CASSARDPRATDTQYF.

The chain joins TRBV9 to TRBJ2-6; D unclear. Germline-derived CDR1 and CDR2 are SGDLS and YYNGEE. This CDR3 comprises 18 residues. Trimming took off 0 bases at V and 4 bases at J, with 17 bases between the two ends. DNA of the CDR3: TGTGCCAGCAGCGTAGCCGACACAACCCAAGCAGGGGCCAACGTCCTGACTTTC. Translated: CASSVADTTQAGANVLTF. Drawing the rest from reference TRBV9 and TRBJ2-6, the complete variable domain is DSGVTQTPKHLITATGQRVTLRCSPRSGDLSVYWYQQSLDQGLQFLIQYYNGEERAKGNILERFSAQQFPDLHSELNLSSLELGDSALYFCASSVADTTQAGANVLTFGAGSRLTVL.

The rearrangement links TRBV9 to TRBJ1-1; perhaps TRBD1 as D (6 bases). This CDR3 contains 16 residues. Germline CDR1 is SGDLS and CDR2 is YYNGEE. Trimming cost V 4 bases and J 1 base, with 17 bases left between them. The chain's CDR3 is CASSFGRGVGNTEAFF. Here the CDR3 DNA reads TGTGCCAGCAGCTTCGGTAGGGGGGTCGGGAACACTGAAGCTTTCTTT.

The J gene is TRBJ1-2, the V gene TRBV28; D is unresolved. Germline loops: CDR1 MDHEN, CDR2 SYDVKM. The CDR3 has 13 residues. V was cut by 5 bases and J by 2 bases, with 9 bases left in between. The CDR3 here is CASSSSTNYGYTF. In DNA, the CDR3 is TGTGCCAGCAGTAGTTCTACCAACTATGGCTACACCTTC.

The chain joins TRBV15 to TRBJ1-1; D is perhaps TRBD1 (6 bases). Germline V gene data show CDR1 as LNHNV and CDR2 as YYDKDF (reference sequence). V lost 3 bases to trimming and J lost 6 bases, with 14 bases between them. The CDR3 spans 14 residues. CDR3 sequence reads: CATSSRRGSAEAFF. The CDR3 DNA follows: TGTGCCACCAGCAGTCGCAGGGGTTCGGCTGAAGCTTTCTTT.

The gene calls are TRBV30 and TRBJ1-3; D remains unclear. CDR3 length equals 15 residues. Trimming cost V 0 bases and J 1 base, with 10 bases left between them. The germline CDR1 and CDR2 sequences are GTSNPN and SVGIG (reference sequence). CDR3: CAWSVKGSSGNTIYF. In nucleotides, the CDR3 is TGTGCCTGGAGTGTGAAAGGGTCTTCTGGAAACACCATATATTTT.

J is TRBJ1-2 and V is TRBV28; 10 nucleotides align to TRBD1. Trimming took 6 bases from V and 1 from J; bases not matched to a gene: 11. Germline lookup yields CDR1 MDHEN and CDR2 SYDVKM. This CDR3 region has 17 residues. The CDR3 nucleotides are TGTGCCAGCAGGTTCCTCGGACAGGGGGTTTTTAACTATGGCTACACCTTC. The encoded protein is CASRFLGQGVFNYGYTF.

The chain employs TRBV5-4 and TRBJ1-2; D call uncertain. The ends were cut back, 4 bases at V and 2 bases at J, with 15 bases in the middle. This CDR3 comprises 15 residues. The V gene's germline CDR1 is SGHNT and CDR2 YYREEE (reference sequence). CDR3 amino acids: CASSLPFADNYGYTF. The CDR3 DNA reads TGTGCCAGCAGCCTCCCCTTCGCAGACAACTATGGCTACACCTTC. The full variable domain, its missing parts supplied by reference TRBV5-4 and TRBJ1-2, is ETGVTQSPTHLIKTRGQQVTLRCSSQSGHNTVSWYQQALGQGPQFIFQYYREEENGRGNFPPRFSGLQFPNYSSELNVNALELDDSALYLCASSLPFADNYGYTFGSGTRLTVV.

J is TRBJ1-2 and V is TRBV27; D unresolved. The CDR3 spans 13 residues. The V end was cut by 3 bases, the J end by 4 bases, with 9 bases between. Germline V gene sequence: CDR1 MNHEY, CDR2 SMNVEV (reference sequence). Written as DNA, the CDR3 is TGTGCCAGCAGTTTGCTAGTAGGCTATGGCTACACCTTC. It codes for CASSLLVGYGYTF.

This chain joins TRBV2 and TRBJ2-1; TRBD1 aligns across 10 bases. Germline values: CDR1 SNHLY, CDR2 FYNNEI. This CDR3 has 13 amino acids. J lost 16 bases, V lost 1 base, and 7 bases had no gene match. Here the CDR3 DNA reads TGTGCCAGCAGTGAAGACCTCGGACAGGGGGGTTTCTTC. The encoded protein is CASSEDLGQGGFF.

This chain joins TRBV18 and TRBJ1-2; D is unresolved. The CDR3 totals 13 residues. CDR1 and CDR2 (germline): KGHSH, LQKENI. The V and J ends lost 4 bases and 8 bases respectively, with 14 bases between them. The CDR3 bases are TGTGCCAGCTCACGTGTGCCCATCCGGGGCTACACCTTC. This encodes CASSRVPIRGYTF.

The chain combines TRBV7-9 with TRBJ2-3; D gene uncertain. Germline V gives CDR1 SEHNR, CDR2 FQNEAQ (reference sequence). CDR3 length: 14 amino acids. Trimming removed 5 bases at V and 0 bases at J, with 9 bases between. The CDR3 DNA is TGTGCCAGCAGCACACCCCTAAGCACAGATACGCAGTATTTT. Translated, it gives CASSTPLSTDTQYF.

This clone occurred a few times. The rearrangement joins TRBV5-1 to TRBJ2-2; D not resolved. CDR1 is SGHRS, CDR2 YFSETQ, per germline. V lost 1 base to trimming and J lost 2 bases, with 9 bases between them. This CDR3 has 15 residues. The CDR3 DNA is TGCGCCAGCAGCTTGTTCAATCTAAACACCGGGGAGCTGTTTTTT. This sequence encodes CASSLFNLNTGELFF.

This clone has ten or more counts. CDR3 coding DNA: TGTGCCAGCAGTTTACTAGCGGGCACAGATACGCAGTATTTT. Translation gives CASSLLAGTDTQYF. The chain employs TRBV27 and TRBJ2-3; 7 nucleotides line up with TRBD2. The junction had 0 bases not matched to a gene; V was cut back by 2 bases and J by 1 base. This CDR3 spans 14 amino acids. CDR1 and CDR2 from the germline V gene are MNHEY and SMNVEV (reference sequence).

This chain links TRBV25-1 with TRBJ2-5; 7 bases fit TRBD2. Trimming took 0 bases from V and 2 from J; bases not matched to a gene: 6. CDR1 MGHDK and CDR2 SYGVNS come from the germline V gene. The length of the CDR3 is 16 residues. The CDR3 sequence: CASSEYTGGRQETQYF. DNA of the CDR3: TGTGCCAGCAGTGAATACACGGGAGGACGGCAAGAGACCCAGTACTTC.

The J gene is TRBJ2-7, the V gene TRBV7-2, with 8 bases that match TRBD1. Germline V gene data show CDR1 as SGHTA and CDR2 as FQGNSA. J lost 4 bases, V lost 6 bases, and 14 bases had no gene match. This CDR3 region has 16 residues. The CDR3 spells CASRQSLGQGFYEQYF. CDR3 in DNA: TGTGCCAGCAGACAAAGTCTCGGACAGGGTTTTTACGAGCAGTACTTC.

This clone was seen just once. The chain is built from TRBV7-9 and TRBJ2-7, with D perhaps given as TRBD1 or TRBD2 (5 bases each). V dropped 2 bases and J dropped 2 bases, with 13 bases sitting between them. The CDR3 is 15 amino acids. Germline values: CDR1 SEHNR, CDR2 FQNEAQ (reference sequence). This CDR3 reads CASSLPRDGPYEQYF. CDR3 nucleotide sequence: TGTGCCAGCAGCTTACCTAGGGACGGGCCCTACGAGCAGTACTTC.

V is TRBV10-1 and J is TRBJ1-2; D is uncertain. The CDR3 contains 14 residues. The V end was cut by 0 bases, the J end by 2 bases, with 7 bases between. The germline gives CDR1 WNHNN, CDR2 SYGVQD (reference sequence). The CDR3 nucleotides read TGCGCCAGCAGTGAGTCGGGCAGAAACTATGGCTACACCTTC. This encodes CASSESGRNYGYTF.